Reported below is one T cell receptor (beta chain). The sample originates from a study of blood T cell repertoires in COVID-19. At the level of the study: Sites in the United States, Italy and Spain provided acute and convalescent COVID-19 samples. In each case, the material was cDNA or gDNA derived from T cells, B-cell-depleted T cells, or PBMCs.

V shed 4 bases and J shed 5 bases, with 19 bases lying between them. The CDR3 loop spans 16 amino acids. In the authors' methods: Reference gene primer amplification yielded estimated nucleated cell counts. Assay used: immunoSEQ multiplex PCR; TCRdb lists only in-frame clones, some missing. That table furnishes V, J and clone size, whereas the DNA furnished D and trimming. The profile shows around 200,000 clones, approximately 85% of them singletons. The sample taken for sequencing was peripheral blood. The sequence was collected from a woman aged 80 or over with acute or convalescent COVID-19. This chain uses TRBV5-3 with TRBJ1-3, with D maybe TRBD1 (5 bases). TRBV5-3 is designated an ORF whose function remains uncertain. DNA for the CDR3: TGTGCCAGAAGCAGCCTGAAGGGGTTCCATCGAAACACCATATATTTT. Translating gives CARSSLKGFHRNTIYF.